These 20 T cell receptor beta chains were sequenced from one sample in a study of blood T cell repertoires in COVID-19. Libraries were prepared by immunoSEQ multiplex PCR; TCRdb keeps only in-frame clonotypes and omits some of them. Of around 97,000 clones in the sample, approximately 84% were seen once. The sequencing input was peripheral blood. These receptors all come from a human donor in a cohort sampled during active COVID-19.

The CDR3 reads CASRTSGSDTQYF. The CDR3 DNA sequence: TGTGCCAGCAGAACCTCAGGGTCAGATACGCAGTATTTT. This chain links TRBV6-1 with TRBJ2-3; perhaps TRBD1 as D (5 bases). The CDR3 runs 13 residues. Looked up from germline, CDR1 is MNHNS and CDR2 is SASEGT. V lost 6 bases, J lost 4 bases, and 11 bases lay in between.

This sequence joins TRBV4-1 and TRBJ2-6; D gene ambiguous. Germline V gene data show CDR1 as MGHRA and CDR2 as YSYEKL. V lost 2 bases, J lost 0 bases, and 8 bases lay in between. The CDR3 is made up of 16 amino acids. The CDR3 spells CASSQPRPSGANVLTF. CDR3 coding DNA: TGCGCCAGCAGCCAACCGCGGCCCTCTGGGGCCAACGTCCTGACTTTC.

The chain couples TRBV2 to TRBJ2-2; 9 nucleotides align to TRBD2. There are 14 residues in the CDR3. V shed 8 bases and J 5 bases; nucleotides not matched to a gene: 6. The germline V gene encodes CDR1 SNHLY and CDR2 FYNNEI. The CDR3 region is CASWWRGGTGELFF. In DNA form, the CDR3 reads TGTGCCAGCTGGTGGCGGGGGGGGACCGGGGAGCTGTTTTTT. Supplemented by reference TRBV2 and TRBJ2-2, the full variable domain reads EPEVTQTPSHQVTQMGQEVILRCVPISNHLYFYWYRQILGQKVEFLVSFYNNEISEKSEIFDDQFSVERPDGSNFTLKIRSTKLEDSAMYFCASWWRGGTGELFFGEGSRLTVL.

This chain links TRBV2 with TRBJ2-1; 9 positions agree with TRBD1. Germline V gene data show CDR1 as SNHLY and CDR2 as FYNNEI. The ends lost 6 bases at V and 5 bases at J; junction bases unmatched: 5. This CDR3 is built from 14 residues. Here the CDR3 reads CASRVQGANNEQFF. CDR3 nucleotides: TGTGCCAGCAGGGTACAGGGGGCAAACAATGAGCAGTTCTTC.

V gene TRBV4-3 combines with J gene TRBJ1-5; a weak D match, TRBD1 (5 bases). Germline V gives CDR1 LGHNA, CDR2 YSLEER. Deletions cut 4 bases from V and 2 bases from J, with 12 bases between. The CDR3 covers 15 residues. The CDR3 sequence is CASSPGGDGNQPQHF. DNA of the CDR3: TGCGCCAGCAGCCCGGGGGGGGACGGCAATCAGCCCCAGCATTTT.

V gene TRBV30 combines with J gene TRBJ2-1; 9 bases map to TRBD2. From germline, CDR1 is GTSNPN and CDR2 SVGIG (reference sequence). The CDR3 is made up of 15 amino acids. V lost 5 bases to trimming and J lost 2 bases; unmatched junction nucleotides: 7. CDR3 region: CAWGYSGGAYNEQFF. The CDR3 DNA follows: TGTGCCTGGGGATATAGCGGGGGTGCCTACAATGAGCAGTTCTTC.

This rearrangement joins TRBV6-1 to TRBJ2-4, with a weak D call TRBD2 (6 bases). Trimming took off 1 base at V and 3 bases at J, with 10 bases between the two ends. The CDR3 sequence is 15 residues long. The V gene's germline CDR1 is MNHNS and CDR2 SASEGT. CDR3: CASSEGGGLKNIQYF. The CDR3 DNA reads as TGTGCCAGCAGTGAAGGTGGGGGACTCAAAAACATTCAGTACTTC.

The chain employs TRBV2 and TRBJ1-1, with D possibly matching TRBD1 (5 bases). The CDR3 contains 14 residues. The germline CDR1 and CDR2 sequences are SNHLY and FYNNEI. The V gene lost 7 bases and the J gene lost 2 bases, with 14 bases spanning the gap. CDR3 coding DNA: TGTGCCAGCAACCCCACGGGGGGTAACACTGAAGCTTTCTTT. Translation gives CASNPTGGNTEAFF.

The genes are TRBV19 and TRBJ2-3, with D possibly being TRBD1 (5 bases). This CDR3 region has 15 residues. In germline, CDR1 is LNHDA, CDR2 SQIVND (reference sequence). Trimming took 5 bases from V and 3 from J, leaving 15 bases between them. The DNA for the CDR3 is TGTGCCAGTAGTCCCAGCGCCAGGGTAACAGATACGCAGTATTTT. Translating gives CASSPSARVTDTQYF.

The DNA for the CDR3 is TGTGCCAGTAGTCCCAGGACCAGGGATGGCTACACCTTC. This sequence encodes CASSPRTRDGYTF. The gene calls are TRBV19 and TRBJ1-2; weak D call: TRBD1 (5 bases). CDR1 and CDR2 (germline): LNHDA, SQIVND (reference sequence). The CDR3 has 13 amino acids. V was shortened by 5 bases and J by 6 bases, with 13 bases between the two germline ends.

The chain employs TRBV23-1 and TRBJ2-2, with 9 bases matching TRBD1. TRBV23-1 is marked as an open reading frame, function uncertain. The CDR3 has 20 amino acids. The junction had 14 bases not matched to a gene; V was cut back by 0 bases and J by 3 bases. CDR3 residues: CASSQSRGNRDRVDTGELFF. The CDR3 bases are TGCGCCAGCAGTCAATCGAGAGGAAACCGGGACAGGGTAGACACCGGGGAGCTGTTTTTT.

CDR3 nucleotides: TGTGCCAGCAGCTTAGAAGGACAAAAGAATCAGCCCCAGCATTTT. This translates into CASSLEGQKNQPQHF. The V and J genes are TRBV7-9 and TRBJ1-5; a possible D gene is TRBD1 (5 bases). V lost 1 base to trimming and J lost 4 bases, with 11 bases between them. Per the germline V gene, CDR1 is SEHNR and CDR2 is FQNEAQ (reference sequence). The CDR3 length is 15 residues.

The chain joins TRBV3-1 (or the pseudogene TRBV3-2) to TRBJ1-1; a possible D gene is TRBD1 (6 bases). The CDR3 runs to 14 residues. V was pared by 4 bases and J by 1 base, with 10 bases between. Germline loops: CDR1 LGHDT, CDR2 YNNKEL (reference sequence). CDR3 loop: CASSRVGQNTEAFF. The CDR3 DNA follows: TGTGCCAGCAGCCGAGTGGGACAGAACACTGAAGCTTTCTTT.

This clone was counted only a few times. The chain couples TRBV7-9 to TRBJ1-1, with D possibly being TRBD1 (5 bases). This CDR3 region has 13 residues. Germline V lookup: CDR1 SEHNR, CDR2 FQNEAQ (reference sequence). V was shortened by 8 bases and J by 1 base, with 11 bases between the two germline ends. Here the CDR3 reads CASLRQQNTEAFF. The CDR3 DNA follows: TGTGCCAGCCTGAGACAGCAGAACACTGAAGCTTTCTTT.

The chain couples TRBV12-2 to TRBJ2-1; the table gives TRBD2 as D, unverified against the DNA. TRBV12-2 is a documented pseudogene. The CDR3 sequence is 12 residues long. The CDR3 DNA is TGTGCAAGTCGCCGCGTGGACAATGAGCAGTTCTTC. Amino acid sequence: CASRRVDNEQFF.

The V call is TRBV30, the J call TRBJ2-3, with D tentatively TRBD1 (5 bases). V lost 0 bases, J lost 2 bases, and 6 bases lay in between. The CDR3 spans 13 residues. Germline assignment: CDR1 GTSNPN and CDR2 SVGIG (reference sequence). CDR3 coding DNA: TGTGCCTGGAGTGTAGGACACACAGATACGCAGTATTTT. Protein product: CAWSVGHTDTQYF.

CDR3 bases: TGTGCCAGCACCATTAGCGGGGGGCCGCAAGAGACCCAGTACTTC. This sequence encodes CASTISGGPQETQYF. This sequence joins TRBV7-3 and TRBJ2-5; TRBD2 aligns across 10 bases. V dropped 7 bases and J dropped 2; count of bases not matched to a gene: 7. Germline lookup yields CDR1 SGHTA and CDR2 FQGTGA. The CDR3 spans 15 residues.

V is TRBV10-3 and J is TRBJ2-1; TRBD2 matches 13 bases. With V trimmed by 11 bases and J by 0 bases, 7 bases remained unmatched. Per germline, CDR1 ENHRY and CDR2 SYGVKD. The CDR3 is made up of 16 amino acids. CDR3 coding DNA: TGTGCCTCGGCACTAGCGGGGGGGGGCTCCTACAATGAGCAGTTCTTC. Amino acids: CASALAGGGSYNEQFF.

The chain carries TRBV7-9 and TRBJ1-1; 7 nucleotides line up with TRBD1. Trimming removed 1 base from V and 7 bases from J; junction bases left unmatched: 0. The length of the CDR3 is 12 residues. CDR1 is SEHNR and CDR2 is FQNEAQ in the germline V gene (reference sequence). CDR3 sequence reads: CASSLGDSEAFF. CDR3 DNA sequence: TGTGCCAGCAGCTTAGGGGACAGTGAAGCTTTCTTT.

This chain links TRBV18 with TRBJ1-6; 7 bases match TRBD1. CDR1 is KGHSH, CDR2 LQKENI, per germline. Trimming cost V 5 bases and J 8 bases; bases outside gene matches: 6. This CDR3 is 14 amino acids long. This CDR3 is CASSSGTEYSPLHF. The CDR3 nucleotides are TGTGCCAGCTCATCCGGGACAGAGTATTCACCCCTCCACTTT.